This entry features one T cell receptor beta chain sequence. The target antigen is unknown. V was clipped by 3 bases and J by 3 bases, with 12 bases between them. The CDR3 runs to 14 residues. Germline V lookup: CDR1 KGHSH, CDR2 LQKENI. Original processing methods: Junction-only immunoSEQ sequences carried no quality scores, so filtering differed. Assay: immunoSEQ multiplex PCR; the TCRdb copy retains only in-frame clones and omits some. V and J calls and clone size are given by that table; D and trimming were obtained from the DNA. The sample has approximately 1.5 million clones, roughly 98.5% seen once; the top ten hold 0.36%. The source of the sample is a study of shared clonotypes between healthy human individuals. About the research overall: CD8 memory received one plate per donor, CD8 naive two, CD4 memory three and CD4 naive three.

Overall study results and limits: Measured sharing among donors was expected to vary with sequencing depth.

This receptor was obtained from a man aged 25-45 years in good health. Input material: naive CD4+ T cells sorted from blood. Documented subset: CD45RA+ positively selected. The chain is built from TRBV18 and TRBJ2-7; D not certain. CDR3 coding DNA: TGTGCCAGCTCACCCCGACCGGGTCACTACGAGCAGTACTTC. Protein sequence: CASSPRPGHYEQYF.